The text below deals with one T cell receptor beta chain. This sample is part of a study of blood T cell repertoires in COVID-19. Study as a whole: Collection of acute and convalescent COVID-19 samples took place in the United States, Italy and Spain. Nucleic acid was either cDNA or gDNA, and it came from T cells, B-cell-depleted T cells, or PBMCs.

Under the authors' procedure: Amplified reference gene primers provided the basis for estimating nucleated cell counts. Generated by immunoSEQ multiplex PCR, the TCRdb table keeps only in-frame clones and is missing some. The V and J calls and clone size were taken over from that table, and D and trimming were inferred from the DNA. The repertoire has about half a million clones, roughly 88% of them found once; the top ten carry roughly 3.2%. CDR1 is SGHVS, CDR2 FQNEAQ, per germline. The CDR3 runs 15 residues. The V segment lost 2 bases and the J segment 9 bases; nucleotides outside the gene matches: 9.

This TCR derives from a human donor in a cohort sampled during active COVID-19. The sequenced material came from peripheral blood. The chain couples TRBV7-8 to TRBJ1-3; 8 positions match TRBD1. The CDR3 sequence: CASSLRQGTRSTIYF. CDR3 nucleotides: TGTGCCAGCAGCTTAAGACAGGGGACGAGATCCACCATATATTTT.